A single sample is the source of the 2 T cell receptor beta chains below, sequenced in a study of T cell responses to AZD1222 COVID-19 vaccine (dated by TCRdb to 2020 to 2022). Receptor amplification or capture employed the immunoSEQ multiplex PCR assay. The clones in this table, taken by TCRdb from immuneACCESS, are in-frame only. Not every clone is retained; where verified, under half of the shortfall comes from an unresolved V gene, and the cause of the rest is unknown. The sample yields some 130,000 clones; about 93% were counted once. 6.5% to 8.5% of the sample goes to the ten largest clones. Read against the paper, the sample's time point label means: about 28 days (+/-7) after the second vaccine dose. Source: peripheral blood, taken 28 days after the second AZD1222 dose. Receptors were obtained from an adult who received the AZD1222 COVID-19 vaccine.

V gene TRBV6-2 or TRBV6-3 combines with J gene TRBJ2-1; D possibly matches TRBD1 or TRBD2 (6 bases each). The length of the CDR3 is 16 residues. Germline V gene data show CDR1 as MNHEY and CDR2 as SVGEGT. Trimming removed 6 bases from V and 0 bases from J, with 15 bases in between. CDR3 in DNA: TGTGCCAGCAGCGAGACAAAGGGGGGCTCCTACAATGAGCAGTTCTTC. This encodes CASSETKGGSYNEQFF.

The chain recombines TRBV19 with TRBJ1-1, with D hard to call. V was trimmed by 9 bases and J by 5 bases, leaving 10 bases between them. The CDR3 has 11 amino acids. Germline loops: CDR1 LNHDA, CDR2 SQIVND (reference sequence). CDR3 protein: CASGIWTEAFF. CDR3 nucleotide sequence: TGTGCCAGCGGGATATGGACTGAAGCTTTCTTT.